Below, 13 T cell receptor beta chains from the same sample are listed, as sequenced in a study of CD4 and CD8 cells across lung adenocarcinoma regions. TCRdb re-analysed the PCR reads in MiXCR, keeping a single row per CDR3 protein. Here the sample spans 10,000 to 15,000 distinct CDR3 sequences, approximately 54% being singletons. Material: CD8+ T cells from the margin of a lung tumor. The origin of the receptors is a female donor with lung adenocarcinoma. The CD4 and CD8 labels of this study may be unreliable.

The gene calls are TRBV27 and TRBJ2-1; D gene unclear. CDR1 is MNHEY, CDR2 SMNVEV, per germline (reference sequence). The CDR3 totals 16 residues. V was pared by 1 base and J by 0 bases, with 10 bases between. The CDR3 protein is CASSLFGIPSYNEQFF. CDR3 DNA sequence: TGTGCCAGCAGTTTATTTGGGATCCCCTCCTACAATGAGCAGTTCTTC.

V usage is TRBV6-5 and J usage is TRBJ2-3, with 9 bases identical to TRBD1. CDR1 and CDR2 (germline): MNHEY, SVGAGI. The V gene end was trimmed by 7 bases and the J gene end by 4 bases; junction bases not matched to a gene: 6. This CDR3 is 14 amino acids long. CDR3 nucleotides: TGTGCCAGCAATTTGGACAGGGGAGCAGATACGCAGTATTTT. Its translation is CASNLDRGADTQYF.

V is TRBV11-2 and J is TRBJ2-5; tentatively, D is TRBD2 (5 bases). Germline V lookup: CDR1 SGHAT, CDR2 FQNNGV. The length of the CDR3 is 13 residues. Trimming took 10 bases from V and 0 from J, leaving 12 bases between them. This CDR3 reads CATGLGYQETQYF. In nucleotides, the CDR3 is TGTGCCACCGGACTGGGGTACCAAGAGACCCAGTACTTC.

The genes are TRBV6-1 and TRBJ2-5; TRBD2 agrees at 9 bases. Germline lookup yields CDR1 MNHNS and CDR2 SASEGT. This CDR3 has 14 residues. V lost 8 bases and J lost 3; bases outside the gene matches: 7. This chain's CDR3 is CASSGAGGKETQYF. CDR3 DNA: TGTGCCAGCTCCGGAGCGGGGGGTAAAGAGACCCAGTACTTC.

By share, this clonotype counts as medium-sized. This sequence joins TRBV6-5 and TRBJ2-3; 7 bases fit TRBD1. Germline V gene sequence: CDR1 MNHEY, CDR2 SVGAGI. The CDR3 is 15 residues long. With V trimmed by 2 bases and J by 0 bases, 2 bases remained unmatched. The DNA of the CDR3 is TGTGCCAGCAGTTACCGGGACAGAAGCACAGATACGCAGTATTTT. It codes for CASSYRDRSTDTQYF.

With respect to this clonotype: One junction end disagrees with the germline gene, perhaps due to a read error. The chain employs TRBV6-1 and TRBJ2-5, with TRBD2 as a possible D gene (7 bases). Looked up from germline, CDR1 is MNHNS and CDR2 is SASEGT. This CDR3 contains 16 residues. The CDR3 spells CASRGWGGRAQETQYF. The CDR3 coding sequence is TGTGCCAGCAGGGGCTGGGGGGGCCGAGCCCAAGAGACTCAGTACTTC.

In regard to this clonotype: One junction end does not reproduce the germline sequence, and a read error may be involved. The J gene is TRBJ2-3, the V gene TRBV6-1; D is possibly TRBD1 (7 bases). This CDR3 comprises 14 residues. Germline lookup yields CDR1 MNHNS and CDR2 SASEGT. CDR3 DNA sequence: TGTGCCAGCCGATGGAGAGGGGGGACAGAGACCCAGTACTTT. It translates to CASRWRGGTETQYF.

This clonotype is categorized as medium-sized. The chain uses TRBV5-4 and TRBJ2-5; 9 bases are shared with TRBD1. The J call may be mistaken, given a closer DNA end match to TRBJ2-7. The CDR3 sequence is 15 residues long. In germline, CDR1 is SGHNT, CDR2 YYREEE (reference sequence). Written as DNA, the CDR3 is TGTGCCAGCAGCCAAGTAGGGACAGGGACCTACGAGCAGTACTTC. Residues: CASSQVGTGTYEQYF.

This chain links TRBV7-2 with TRBJ2-1; 7 bases align to TRBD2. Germline CDR1 SGHTA, CDR2 FQGNSA. V gave up 1 base and J gave up 6 bases; unmatched junction bases: 9. The CDR3 totals 16 residues. DNA for the CDR3: TGTGCCAGCAGCTTAGTGGCGGGAGTCGGTCGCAATGAGCAGTTCTTC. It specifies CASSLVAGVGRNEQFF.

Comment on this clonotype: A read error may account for a junction end that differs from germline. V usage is TRBV6-1 and J usage is TRBJ2-4; 7 nucleotides align to TRBD2. CDR1 and CDR2 from the germline V gene are MNHNS and SASEGT. CDR3 size: 15 residues. This chain's CDR3 is CASVPGLAAKDIQYF. The DNA of the CDR3 is TGTGCCAGCGTGCCCGGGCTAGCGGCCAAAGACATTCAGTACTTC.

The V call is TRBV10-2, the J call TRBJ2-2, with 8 bases identical to TRBD2. With V trimmed by 8 bases and J by 5 bases, 10 bases remained unmatched. The CDR3 is made up of 15 amino acids. Germline V gene sequence: CDR1 WSHSY, CDR2 SAAADI. The CDR3 DNA is TGCGCCAGCTCCCCACAGGTAGCGGGGACCGGGGAGCTGTTTTTT. As protein: CASSPQVAGTGELFF.

At least ten counts were recorded for this clonotype. The rearrangement links TRBV27 to TRBJ2-7; 8 bases match TRBD1. Germline V gene lookup returns CDR1 MNHEY and CDR2 SMNVEV (reference sequence). J lost 7 bases, V lost 6 bases, and 8 bases had no gene match. The CDR3 runs 13 residues. The CDR3 region is CASSRGQGREQYF. For the CDR3, the DNA is TGTGCCAGCAGCCGAGGACAGGGCCGGGAGCAGTACTTC.

This clonotype was counted once. The chain is built from TRBV4-1 and TRBJ2-5; TRBD2 matches at 9 bases. CDR3 length equals 18 residues. CDR1 MGHRA and CDR2 YSYEKL come from the germline V gene. V lost 1 base, J lost 8 bases, and 17 bases stayed unmatched. The CDR3 protein is CASSQAGGGGGGTDTQYF. Written as DNA, the CDR3 is TGCGCCAGCAGCCAAGCGGGCGGCGGGGGGGGAGGCACAGATACCCAGTACTTC.